This TCR beta chain was sequenced during a study of tumor-infiltrating lymphocytes in localized non-small cell lung cancer. Germline CDR1 is SNHLY and CDR2 is FYNNEI. The V and J ends lost 6 bases and 0 bases respectively, with 12 bases between them. CDR3 size: 16 residues. Points on this clone: Antigen: not known.

This table comes from immunoSEQ multiplex PCR, and its TCRdb copy is limited to in-frame clones, with some not included. The sample lists about 6,000 clones, 76% occurring once. Study outcomes and limitations: Higher tumor T cell infiltration than in uninvolved lung was supported by TCRbeta sequencing. IM1 and IM2 tumors showed no difference in T-cell fraction.

The receptor comes from a human donor with non-small cell lung cancer. The chain links TRBV2 to TRBJ2-6; D might be TRBD2 (6 bases). The specimen was lung tumor tissue. The CDR3 nucleotides read TGTGCCAGCAGGGGAGGACTCATCTCTGGGGCCAACGTCCTGACTTTC. It codes for CASRGGLISGANVLTF.